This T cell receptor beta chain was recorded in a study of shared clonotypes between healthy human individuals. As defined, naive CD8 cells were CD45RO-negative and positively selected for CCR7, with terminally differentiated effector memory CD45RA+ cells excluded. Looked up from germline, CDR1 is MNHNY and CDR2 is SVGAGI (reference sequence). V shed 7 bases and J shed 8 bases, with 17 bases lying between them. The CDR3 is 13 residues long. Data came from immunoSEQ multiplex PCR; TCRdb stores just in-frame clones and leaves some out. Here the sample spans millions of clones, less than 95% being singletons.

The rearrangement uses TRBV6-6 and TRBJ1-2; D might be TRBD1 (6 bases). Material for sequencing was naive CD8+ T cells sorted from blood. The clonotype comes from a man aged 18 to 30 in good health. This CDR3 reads CASTGSGAQGYTF. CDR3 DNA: TGTGCCAGCACTGGCTCGGGGGCGCAAGGCTACACCTTC.